This passage covers 18 T cell receptor beta chains from one sample sequenced in a study of tissue T cells after allogeneic stem cell transplantation (dated by TCRdb to the early 2020s). The receptor library was made with the immunoSEQ multiplex PCR assay. Here the immuneACCESS table is served through TCRdb, limited to in-frame sequences with V and J called. Missing clones are a known gap in these copies; in checked studies unresolved V genes cover under half, and the rest lacks a known reason. This sample is represented by about 50,000 clones; over 65% of them were singletons. The top ten constitute under 0.9% of the sample. The sample taken for sequencing was sorted cells pooled from one or two spleens. The receptor source for this set is a pool of C57BL/6 mice in good health.

Comment on this clone: The germline and genes are mouse ones. The read is 1 residue too short to cover the CDR3 end, so that end is filled in from the germline J gene. This rearrangement joins TRBV3 to TRBJ2-4, with 8 positions matching TRBD1. The J segment lost 3 bases and the V segment lost 4 bases, leaving 3 bases of the junction unmatched. Germline loops: CDR1 SNHLY, CDR2 FYNGKV (reference sequence). The CDR3 is made up of 14 amino acids. The CDR3 spells CASSSGGAQNTLYF. Incomplete CDR3 DNA: TGTGCCAGCAGCTCAGGGGGCGCGCAAAACACCTTGTAC.

Comment on this clone: Germline and genes: mouse. The read gets to within 1 residue of the CDR3 end, and the germline J gene fills in the rest. V and J are TRBV13-3 and TRBJ1-1, with 8 bases fitting TRBD1. The germline gives CDR1 NNHDY, CDR2 SYVADS. There are 14 residues in the CDR3. The V gene end was trimmed by 4 bases and the J gene end by 3 bases; junction bases not matched to a gene: 5. CDR3 sequence reads: CASSRQGKDTEVFF. CDR3 bases read: TGTGCCAGCAGTCGACAGGGGAAGGACACAGAAGTCTTC.

The table lists this clone with a few counts. The genes are named according to mouse. CDR3 loop: CGARDKTGSNTEVFF. CDR3 DNA (partial): TGTGGTGCTAGGGATAAGACAGGATCAAACACAGAAGTCTTC. This sequence joins TRBV20 and TRBJ1-1, with D possibly matching TRBD1 (6 bases). The CDR3 end falls 1 residue outside the read, so it is completed with the germline J gene. CDR1 is GFQATS, CDR2 STVNSAI, per germline. The CDR3 runs to 15 residues. V was pared by 0 bases and J by 0 bases, with 11 bases between.

For this clone: Gene labels here are mouse ones. The CDR3 end falls 1 residue outside the read, so it is completed with the germline J gene. This rearrangement joins TRBV29 to TRBJ2-5; a weak D match, TRBD1 (6 bases). V lost 5 bases and J 4 bases, leaving 7 bases between the germline ends. The CDR3 spans 12 residues. Germline CDR1 is MSHET and CDR2 is SYDVDS. CDR3 DNA (partial): TGTGCTAGCAGTAGGGACAAAGACACCCAGTAC. It yields the protein CASSRDKDTQY. The full CDR3 sequence reads CASSRDKDTQYF.

As concerns this clone: Mouse germline and gene names are used. The read halts 1 residue ahead of the CDR3 end, with the missing end drawn from the germline J gene. The sample carries other DNA sequences with the same CDR3. The chain uses TRBV13-1 and TRBJ2-5; D might be TRBD2 (7 bases). Between the trimmed V and J ends, which lost 2 bases and 3 bases, there was a span of 10 bases. Germline CDR1 and CDR2: NSHNY and SYGAGN. This CDR3 has 14 amino acids. The CDR3 sequence: CASSEGGGQDTQYF. Partial CDR3 DNA: TGTGCCAGCAGTGAAGGGGGGGGGCAAGACACCCAGTAC.

Remarks on this clone: Mouse gene names apply. The read finishes 1 residue shy of the CDR3 end, and the germline J gene is used to complete it. This sequence joins TRBV15 and TRBJ1-1; TRBD1 aligns across 7 bases. The CDR3 consists of 14 residues. V dropped 3 bases and J dropped 0; count of bases not matched to a gene: 1. Germline V lookup: CDR1 SGHND, CDR2 FRSKSL. CDR3 residues: CASSFQGANTEVFF. CDR3 DNA, as far as it was read: TGTGCCAGCAGTTTTCAGGGGGCAAACACAGAAGTCTTC.

Points on this clone: Genes and germline come from the mouse. The read comes to an end 1 residue before the CDR3 does, leaving the germline J gene to fill in the end. The J gene is TRBJ2-1, the V gene TRBV5; D is unresolved. The V end was cut by 0 bases, the J end by 1 base, with 4 bases between. Germline CDR1 reads LGHNA; CDR2 reads YNLKQL (reference sequence). CDR3 size: 14 residues. Partial CDR3 DNA: TGTGCCAGCAGCCAAGACGACAACTATGCTGAGCAGTTC. The encoded protein is CASSQDDNYAEQF. The whole CDR3 region reads CASSQDDNYAEQFF.

Comments on this clone: Mouse germline and gene names are used. The DNA read from the CDR3 is TGTGCCAGCAGTGATGTAAGCGAAAGATTATTT. Its translation is CASSDVSERLF. In full, the CDR3 reads CASSDVSERLFF. The chain combines TRBV13-1 with TRBJ1-4, with D unclear. The read is 1 residue too short to cover the CDR3 end, so that end is filled in from the germline J gene. V was pared by 0 bases and J by 7 bases, with 4 bases between. The CDR3 sequence is 12 residues long. Germline CDR1 NSHNY, CDR2 SYGAGN.

About this clone: Mouse gene names and germline throughout. The CDR3 extends 1 residue past the end of the read, so its final part is completed from the germline J gene. This chain joins TRBV16 and TRBJ1-4; D may be TRBD1 (6 bases). V was cut by 4 bases and J by 1 base, with 10 bases left in between. Germline V lookup: CDR1 SGHSA, CDR2 FRNQAP. The CDR3 length is 15 residues. The CDR3 reads CASSSPGHSNERLFF. CDR3 DNA, as far as it was read: TGTGCAAGCAGCTCCCCGGGACATTCCAACGAAAGATTATTT.

On this clone: Gene labels here are mouse ones. The read ends 1 residue early relative to the CDR3; the germline J gene fills the gap. The V call is TRBV5, the J call TRBJ2-2; D is unclear. CDR3 length equals 14 residues. Trimming removed 0 bases at V and 3 bases at J, with 5 bases between. Germline assignment: CDR1 LGHNA and CDR2 YNLKQL (reference sequence). CDR3 DNA (partial): TGTGCCAGCAGCCAAGATTGGGACACCGGGCAGCTCTAC. Amino acids: CASSQDWDTGQLY. The entire CDR3 is CASSQDWDTGQLYF.

Concerning this clone: Mouse gene names apply. The read ends 1 residue early relative to the CDR3; the germline J gene fills the gap. The V and J genes are TRBV13-2 and TRBJ2-4; 11 bases agree with TRBD2. CDR1 and CDR2 (germline): NNHNN, SYGAGS (reference sequence). This CDR3 contains 17 residues. After removal of 3 bases from V and 0 bases from J, the junction contained 6 bases not matched to a gene. The DNA read from the CDR3 is TGTGCCAGCGGTGGACTGGGGGGGGACCTTAGTCAAAACACCTTGTAC. It codes for CASGGLGGDLSQNTLY. The entire CDR3 reads CASGGLGGDLSQNTLYF.

With regard to this clone: Mouse names are used for the genes. The read terminates 1 residue before the CDR3 end, so the remaining end is supplied by the germline J gene. The chain joins TRBV1 to TRBJ1-1; D not certain. Germline V gene sequence: CDR1 NSQYPW, CDR2 LRSPGD (reference sequence). The CDR3 loop spans 11 amino acids. The V end lost 0 bases, the J end lost 7 bases, and 3 bases lay between the germline ends. The DNA read from the CDR3 is TGCACCTGCAGTGCAGATGGAGAAGTCTTC. Translated, it gives CTCSADGEVF. The full CDR3 protein is CTCSADGEVFF.

On this clone itself: The gene names here belong to mouse. The covered CDR3 bases are TGTGCCAGCAGTTTGGGGACTGCAAACTCCGACTACACC. Protein sequence: CASSLGTANSDYT. Given in full, the CDR3 is CASSLGTANSDYTF. The J gene is TRBJ1-2, the V gene TRBV14, with a possible D match to TRBD1 (5 bases). The CDR3 extends 1 residue past the end of the read, so its final part is completed from the germline J gene. The CDR3 is made up of 14 amino acids. V was clipped by 2 bases and J by 0 bases, with 8 bases between them. Germline V lookup: CDR1 SGHDT, CDR2 FRDEAV.

As to this clone: Gene names and germline match the mouse. The read terminates 1 residue ahead of where the CDR3 ends, so the germline J gene completes it. The chain carries TRBV5 and TRBJ1-3, with 9 bases lining up with TRBD1. V trimming: 4 bases; J trimming: 0 bases; junction bases outside the gene matches: 4. The length of the CDR3 is 16 residues. The germline CDR1 and CDR2 sequences are LGHNA and YNLKQL (reference sequence). The sequenced part of the CDR3 DNA is TGTGCCAGCAGCCCTACAGGGGGCCATTCTGGAAATACGCTCTAT. This encodes CASSPTGGHSGNTLY. The whole CDR3 sequence is CASSPTGGHSGNTLYF.

The table lists this clone with a count of one. The genes are named according to mouse. The read stops 1 residue short of the end of the CDR3; the missing end is completed from the germline J gene. The genes are TRBV15 and TRBJ1-1, with 11 bases fitting TRBD1. V lost 5 bases to trimming and J lost 7 bases; unmatched junction nucleotides: 3. The length of the CDR3 is 13 residues. Germline CDR1 is SGHND and CDR2 is FRSKSL. The covered CDR3 bases are TGTGCCAGCAGTCCGGGACAGGGGGAAGAAGTCTTC. This gives the protein CASSPGQGEEVF. The entire CDR3 protein reads CASSPGQGEEVFF. The full variable domain, in which reference TRBV15 and TRBJ1-1 provide the parts outside the CDR3, is DAGVTQTPRHEVAEKGQTIILKCEPVSGHNDLFWYRQTKIQGLELLSYFRSKSLMEDGGAFKDRFKAEMLNSSFSTLKIQPTEPKDSAVYLCASSPGQGEEVFFGKGTRLTVV.

A remark on this clone: Gene names and germline match the mouse. Read coverage stops 1 residue before the CDR3 terminus; the germline J gene supplies the remainder. The J gene is TRBJ2-2, the V gene TRBV15, with 11 bases identical to TRBD2. The ends lost 5 bases at V and 3 bases at J; junction bases unmatched: 2. Per germline, CDR1 SGHND and CDR2 FRSKSL. This CDR3 spans 15 amino acids. Here the CDR3 reads CASSRTGGYTGQLYF. The sequenced part of the CDR3 DNA is TGTGCCAGCAGTCGGACTGGGGGGTACACCGGGCAGCTCTAC.

Concerning this clone: The genes and germline here are from mouse. The CDR3 extends 1 residue past the end of the read, so its final part is completed from the germline J gene. This chain uses TRBV26 with TRBJ2-5; 7 nucleotides agree with TRBD1. CDR1 is KGHPV and CDR2 is FQNQEV in the germline V gene (reference sequence). The CDR3 extends over 13 amino acids. V trimming: 4 bases; J trimming: 3 bases; junction bases outside the gene matches: 1. CDR3 residues: CASSRQGQDTQYF. CDR3 bases read: TGTGCCAGCAGTCGACAGGGTCAAGACACCCAGTAC.

Comments on this clone: The germline and genes are mouse ones. Coverage ceases 1 residue before the CDR3 finishes, and the germline J gene fills in the end. V gene TRBV13-3 combines with J gene TRBJ1-1; the D is unclear. CDR1 and CDR2 (germline): NNHDY, SYVADS. This CDR3 is 12 amino acids long. V lost 7 bases, J lost 0 bases, and 7 bases lay in between. CDR3 sequence: CASRRQNTEVFF. Partial CDR3 DNA: TGTGCCAGCCGCCGACAGAACACAGAAGTCTTC.